This passage covers 26 T cell receptor beta chains from one sample sequenced in a study of blood T cell repertoires in COVID-19. Profiling relied on immunoSEQ multiplex PCR, and the TCRdb table lists in-frame clones only, not all of them. The sample has around 250,000 clones, about 84% seen once. The sample was PBMCs or T cells enriched from blood (not recorded which). Receptor source: a woman aged 45 to 65 who had recovered from COVID-19.

V gene TRBV28 combines with J gene TRBJ1-2; D ambiguous. The CDR3 consists of 14 residues. The ends were cut back, 10 bases at V and 4 bases at J, with 19 bases in the middle. CDR1 is MDHEN and CDR2 is SYDVKM in the germline V gene. CDR3: CATIAGGMVYGYTF. Here the CDR3 DNA reads TGTGCCACCATCGCAGGTGGAATGGTCTATGGCTACACCTTC.

The chain employs TRBV6-2 or TRBV6-3 and TRBJ2-2, with a possible D match to TRBD1 (5 bases). The germline CDR1 and CDR2 sequences are MNHEY and SVGEGT. V lost 5 bases and J lost 1, with 8 bases in between. The CDR3 sequence is 14 residues long. CDR3 amino acids: CASSIQVNTGELFF. CDR3 in DNA: TGTGCCAGCAGTATACAGGTGAACACCGGGGAGCTGTTTTTT.

V is TRBV7-2 and J is TRBJ1-2; tentatively, D is TRBD1 (5 bases). The CDR3 contains 14 residues. The V end lost 6 bases, the J end lost 5 bases, and 16 bases lay between the germline ends. CDR1 and CDR2 from the germline V gene are SGHTA and FQGNSA. CDR3 nucleotide sequence: TGTGCCAGCAGGGGGGGGTTAAGGTATTATGGCTACACCTTC. Its protein product is CASRGGLRYYGYTF.

CDR3 region: CASSTRLSTDTQYF. In DNA form, the CDR3 reads TGTGCCAGTTCGACTAGGCTAAGCACAGATACGCAGTATTTT. This chain links TRBV11-3 with TRBJ2-3; possibly TRBD2 for D (6 bases). The V end lost 9 bases, the J end lost 0 bases, and 13 bases lay between the germline ends. The CDR3 runs 14 residues. Germline assignment: CDR1 SGHNT and CDR2 YENEEA.

The J gene is TRBJ2-2, the V gene TRBV29-1, with TRBD1 identical over 9 bases. The CDR3 spans 16 residues. In germline, CDR1 is SQVTM, CDR2 ANQGSEA. V lost 7 bases and J lost 1; bases outside the gene matches: 10. The CDR3 DNA reads as TGCAGCGCGACCGGGACAGGGTCTAGGAACACCGGGGAGCTGTTTTTT. Translating it yields CSATGTGSRNTGELFF.

The chain is built from TRBV4-3 and TRBJ1-4; D not certain. With 1 base removed from V and 8 bases from J, the gap between germline ends came to 17 bases. The V gene's germline CDR1 is LGHNA and CDR2 YSLEER. The CDR3 covers 16 residues. The CDR3 here is CASSQVVMLLWEKLFF. The CDR3 coding sequence is TGCGCCAGCAGCCAAGTAGTGATGCTACTGTGGGAAAAACTGTTTTTT.

This chain links TRBV28 with TRBJ1-1; possibly TRBD1 for D (5 bases). CDR3 length: 13 residues. CDR1 is MDHEN and CDR2 is SYDVKM in the germline V gene. V was clipped by 2 bases and J by 3 bases, with 7 bases between them. Here the CDR3 reads CASSLQGYTEAFF. The DNA of the CDR3 is TGTGCCAGCAGTTTACAGGGTTACACTGAAGCTTTCTTT. The full variable domain, in which reference TRBV28 and TRBJ1-1 provide the parts outside the CDR3, is DVKVTQSSRYLVKRTGEKVFLECVQDMDHENMFWYRQDPGLGLRLIYFSYDVKMKEKGDIPEGYSVSREKKERFSLILESASTNQTSMYLCASSLQGYTEAFFGQGTRLTVV.

This clone was recorded only once. The genes are TRBV24-1 and TRBJ2-3, with TRBD1 identical over 7 bases. The CDR3 extends over 13 amino acids. CDR1 and CDR2 (germline): KGHDR, SFDVKD. V shed 12 bases and J 0 bases; nucleotides not matched to a gene: 5. The CDR3 spells CASRDSSTDTQYF. The CDR3 bases are TGTGCCTCCCGGGACAGCAGCACAGATACGCAGTATTTT.

The chain couples TRBV19 to TRBJ2-5, with 9 positions matching TRBD2. The CDR3 is made up of 16 amino acids. Germline V gene data show CDR1 as LNHDA and CDR2 as SQIVND (reference sequence). The V segment lost 3 bases and the J segment 7 bases; nucleotides outside the gene matches: 12. The CDR3 region is CASSILSGGQEGTQYF. Written as DNA, the CDR3 is TGTGCCAGTAGTATTCTTAGCGGGGGTCAAGAGGGGACCCAGTACTTC.

This clone was counted once. This chain uses TRBV12-5 with TRBJ2-7; possible D gene TRBD2, 6 bases. The V gene's germline CDR1 is LGHNT and CDR2 FRNRAP. The CDR3 is made up of 14 amino acids. V lost 0 bases and J lost 0, with 6 bases in between. CDR3 DNA sequence: TGTGCTAGTGGTTTGGTACTAGCCTCCTACGAGCAGTACTTC. Its translation: CASGLVLASYEQYF.

The rearrangement joins TRBV6-4 to TRBJ2-3; no firm D call. The germline CDR1 and CDR2 sequences are MRHNA and SNTAGT. The CDR3 is made up of 13 amino acids. With 0 bases removed from V and 8 bases from J, the gap between germline ends came to 9 bases. DNA of the CDR3: TGTGCCAGCAGTGACTCCGGCCCGGGTACGCAGTATTTT. Residues: CASSDSGPGTQYF.

The chain is built from TRBV5-1 and TRBJ2-1; 10 bases are a match to TRBD1. The ends lost 4 bases at V and 3 bases at J; junction bases unmatched: 4. CDR1 and CDR2 from the germline V gene are SGHRS and YFSETQ. The CDR3 length is 15 residues. In DNA form, the CDR3 reads TGCGCCAGCAGCAGGGACAGGGGCAGCTACAATGAGCAGTTCTTC. Its translation: CASSRDRGSYNEQFF. Combining the CDR3 with reference TRBV5-1 and TRBJ2-1 gives the whole variable domain KAGVTQTPRYLIKTRGQQVTLSCSPISGHRSVSWYQQTPGQGLQFLFEYFSETQRNKGNFPGRFSGRQFSNSRSEMNVSTLELGDSALYLCASSRDRGSYNEQFFGPGTRLTVL.

The chain links TRBV5-4 to TRBJ1-6, with a possible D match to TRBD1 (5 bases). V gave up 5 bases and J gave up 11 bases, with 14 bases separating them. The CDR3 covers 13 residues. Germline loops: CDR1 SGHNT, CDR2 YYREEE (reference sequence). CDR3 protein: CASSRDLGPPLHF. The CDR3 region has the DNA TGTGCCAGCAGTCGGGACTTGGGTCCACCCCTCCACTTT.

A note on this clone: Other DNA sequences within the sample encode an identical CDR3. The V gene is TRBV27, the J gene TRBJ2-7, with TRBD1 matching 7 bases. Trimming cost V 2 bases and J 2 bases; bases outside gene matches: 3. Germline loops: CDR1 MNHEY, CDR2 SMNVEV (reference sequence). The CDR3 runs to 14 residues. This CDR3 is CASSLRQGAYEQYF. The CDR3, as DNA: TGTGCCAGCAGTTTACGGCAGGGGGCCTACGAGCAGTACTTC.

Comment on this clone: Its ends do not fully match the called genes, so a read error is possible. This chain uses TRBV5-6 with TRBJ1-2, with D unclear. This CDR3 is built from 12 residues. CDR1 and CDR2 from the germline V gene are SGHDT and YYEEEE. The CDR3 region has the DNA TGTGCCAGCAGCTTGGGGGAGCTCCTTAAGTCCTTC. It encodes CASSLGELLKSF.

V usage is TRBV9 and J usage is TRBJ1-6; 8 bases agree with TRBD1. Germline CDR1 reads SGDLS; CDR2 reads YYNGEE. The CDR3 is 15 residues long. V shed 2 bases, J shed 9 bases, and the junction held 7 bases outside the gene matches. The CDR3 loop reads CASSVLDRGGSPLHF. The CDR3 coding sequence is TGTGCCAGCAGCGTGCTTGACAGGGGCGGTTCACCCCTCCACTTT.

The chain has TRBV5-3 and TRBJ2-7; 8 bases fit TRBD2. TRBV5-3 is an open reading frame whose function is uncertain. The CDR3 runs 15 residues. Losses at the gene ends were 2 bases for V and 7 bases for J; bases not matched to a gene: 11. CDR3 coding DNA: TGTGCCAGAAGCTTATATCAAGCGGGAGTGGGGGAGCAGTACTTC. Encoded protein: CARSLYQAGVGEQYF.

The V call is TRBV25-1, the J call TRBJ2-7, with TRBD2 matching over 7 bases. Germline V gene data show CDR1 as MGHDK and CDR2 as SYGVNS. Trimming cost V 3 bases and J 2 bases; bases outside gene matches: 7. CDR3 length: 15 amino acids. CDR3 in DNA: TGTGCCAGCAGTGAGGGGGGGAGGCCTCCCTACGAGCAGTACTTC. This translates into CASSEGGRPPYEQYF.

Regarding this clone: A read error may account for a junction end that differs from germline. In DNA form, the CDR3 reads TGTGCCAGCATTTTAGGGCCCGGGAGCGTCAATCAGCCCCAGCATTTT. This codes for CASILGPGSVNQPQHF. The V call is TRBV28, the J call TRBJ1-5, with D unclear. Germline V gives CDR1 MDHEN, CDR2 SYDVKM. This CDR3 is built from 16 residues.

The rearrangement links TRBV11-2 to TRBJ1-2; D is ambiguous. The CDR3 consists of 12 residues. CDR1 is SGHAT, CDR2 FQNNGV, per germline. Trimming stripped 1 base from V and 6 bases from J, with 6 bases between. CDR3 sequence: CASSLASNGYTF. CDR3 DNA sequence: TGTGCCAGCAGCTTAGCGAGCAATGGCTACACCTTC.

The chain employs TRBV7-2 and TRBJ1-2; TRBD1 aligns across 7 bases. Trimming cost V 1 base and J 6 bases; bases outside gene matches: 5. Germline assignment: CDR1 SGHTA and CDR2 FQGNSA. This CDR3 comprises 14 residues. The CDR3 coding sequence is TGTGCCAGCAGCTTAGACCCAGGGGGAAATGGCTACACCTTC. It specifies CASSLDPGGNGYTF. Looking up the rest from reference TRBV7-2 and TRBJ1-2 gives the full variable domain: GAGVSQSPSNKVTEKGKDVELRCDPISGHTALYWYRQSLGQGLEFLIYFQGNSAPDKSGLPSDRFSAERTGGSVSTLTIQRTQQEDSAVYLCASSLDPGGNGYTFGSGTRLTVV.

The V and J genes are TRBV5-8 and TRBJ1-4, with D uncertain. V was trimmed by 0 bases and J by 0 bases, leaving 12 bases between them. The CDR3 is 17 residues long. CDR1 is SGHTS and CDR2 is YDEGEE in the germline V gene. This CDR3 reads CASSLAGLFATNEKLFF. In DNA, the CDR3 is TGTGCCAGCAGCTTGGCTGGCCTCTTCGCAACTAATGAAAAACTGTTTTTT.

This clone occurred a few times. The junction departs from the called germline gene at one end, perhaps through a read error. This chain joins TRBV4-2 and TRBJ2-7, with 7 bases identical to TRBD2. The CDR3 is made up of 11 amino acids. Per germline, CDR1 LGHNA and CDR2 YNFKEQ. The CDR3 region has the DNA TGCACCCCCGGGGGGATCTACGAGCAGTACTTC. Its translation is CTPGGIYEQYF.

The chain combines TRBV4-3 with TRBJ1-2; 8 bases line up with TRBD1. The germline V gene encodes CDR1 LGHNA and CDR2 YSLEER. J was trimmed by 4 bases and V by 1 base; bases with no gene match: 5. The CDR3 is 15 amino acids. The DNA for the CDR3 is TGCGCCAGCAGCCAAGGCGGACAGGGCGGCTATGGCTACACCTTC. Translated, it gives CASSQGGQGGYGYTF.

The CDR3 reads CASSLTSGGYTF. Written as DNA, the CDR3 is TGTGCCAGCAGTTTAACTTCAGGCGGCTACACCTTC. The rearrangement uses TRBV28 and TRBJ1-2; D is undetermined. Per the germline V gene, CDR1 is MDHEN and CDR2 is SYDVKM. The CDR3 covers 12 residues. V was trimmed by 2 bases and J by 8 bases, leaving 9 bases between them.

This clone was picked up many times. V gene TRBV10-1 combines with J gene TRBJ1-5, with 9 nucleotides matching TRBD1. The CDR3 loop spans 14 amino acids. J lost 7 bases, V lost 5 bases, and 6 bases had no gene match. In germline, CDR1 is WNHNN, CDR2 SYGVQD (reference sequence). In DNA form, the CDR3 reads TGCGCCAGCAGTACAGGGGGCCGGCGCCAGCCCCAGCATTTT. Translation gives CASSTGGRRQPQHF.